The rows below give T cell receptor beta chains drawn from one sample of a study of cytomegalovirus exposure and HLA in healthy donors. The table came from immunoSEQ multiplex PCR; TCRdb's copy has only in-frame clones and leaves some out. This table has some 120,000 clones, approximately 75% appearing once. Input material: PBMCs. All receptors derive from a man between 35 and 55 years old in good health and CMV-seronegative. Both conserved end residues are part of each CDR3. A D gene is named only where the DNA matches it firmly. Only some rows state a clone size, as once, few, many or a class for expanded clones.

>.|TRBJ2-7|TRBD2|TRBV30
CAWSSGRVEQYF
TGTGCCTGGTCGAGCGGGAGGGTCGAGCAGTACTTC
>.|TRBJ2-1|TRBD2|TRBV11-2
CASSLPGTSGSIEQFF
TGTGCCAGCAGCTTACCCGGGACTAGCGGGAGTATTGAGCAGTTCTTC
>.|TRBJ2-1|TRBD1|TRBV19
CASSLTRTGDHEQFF
TGTGCCAGTAGTCTTACCCGGACAGGGGATCATGAGCAGTTCTTC
>few|TRBJ2-2|.|TRBV11-2
CASSLAGGELFF
TGTGCCAGCAGCTTAGCCGGCGGGGAGCTGTTTTTT
>.|TRBJ2-2|TRBD2|TRBV18
CASSRDTSGRNTGELFF
TGTGCCAGCTCACGCGATACTAGCGGGAGGAACACCGGGGAGCTGTTTTTT
>once|TRBJ2-7|TRBD1|TRBV5-1
CASSLAGQGFPYEQYF
TGCGCCAGCAGCTTGGCCGGACAGGGGTTCCCCTACGAGCAGTACTTC
>.|TRBJ1-1|.|TRBV7-3
CASRLFMNTEAFF
TGTGCCAGCAGATTGTTCATGAACACTGAAGCTTTCTTT
>.|TRBJ2-3|TRBD2|TRBV10-3
CAILAGGGHTQYF
TGTGCCATCCTAGCGGGAGGGGGGCATACGCAGTATTTT
>.|TRBJ1-2|.|TRBV7-9
CASSLGSAGHYGYTF
TGTGCCAGCAGCTTAGGCTCGGCAGGGCACTATGGCTACACCTTC
>few|TRBJ2-1|TRBD2|TRBV15
CATSRDATSSRNEQFF
TGTGCCACCAGCAGAGACGCGACTAGCAGTCGGAATGAGCAGTTCTTC
>.|TRBJ1-2|.|TRBV27
CASSSTGSRYGYTF
TGTGCTAGCAGTTCGACAGGTTCCAGATATGGCTACACCTTC
>.|TRBJ2-1|.|TRBV6-1
CASSEVVGREFF
TGTGCCAGCAGTGAAGTGGTCGGCCGGGAGTTCTTC
>.|TRBJ1-2|TRBD1|TRBV4-3
CASSQDHWQGALGGYTF
TGCGCCAGCAGCCAAGATCATTGGCAGGGGGCACTGGGTGGCTACACCTTC
>.|TRBJ2-7|TRBD2|TRBV4-1
CASSQVLAGGYEQYF
TGCGCCAGCAGCCAAGTGCTAGCGGGGGGCTACGAGCAGTACTTC
>.|TRBJ2-7|TRBD2|TRBV7-2
CASSLGAGGPYEQYF
TGTGCCAGCAGCTTAGGAGCGGGGGGACCCTACGAGCAGTACTTC
>.|TRBJ2-5|TRBD2|TRBV30
CAWSPGTTAQETQYF
TGTGCCTGGAGTCCCGGGACTACCGCTCAAGAGACCCAGTACTTC
>.|TRBJ1-4|.|TRBV19
CASSINTGEKLFF
TGTGCCAGTAGTATTAATACAGGGGAAAAACTGTTTTTT
>.|TRBJ2-1|.|TRBV7-9
CASSPIYEQFF
TGTGCCAGCAGCCCCATTTATGAGCAGTTCTTC
>.|TRBJ1-2|TRBD1|TRBV15
CATSSSGTAGTVKNYGYTF
TGTGCCACCAGCTCATCGGGGACCGCCGGGACAGTAAAGAACTATGGCTACACCTTC
>.|TRBJ1-5|TRBD1|TRBV27
CASSLQGYQPQHF
TGTGCCAGCAGCCTACAGGGGTATCAGCCCCAGCATTTT
>.|TRBJ1-2|.|TRBV4-3
CASSHLGVQLVGYTF
TGCGCCAGCAGCCACTTAGGGGTTCAGTTAGTGGGCTACACCTTC
>.|TRBJ1-1|.|TRBV7-2
CASSLDWRAEAFF
TGTGCCAGCAGCTTAGATTGGCGGGCTGAAGCTTTCTTT
>.|TRBJ2-5|.|TRBV6-6
CASSSLQETQYF
TGTGCCAGCAGTTCCCTCCAAGAGACCCAGTACTTC
>.|TRBJ2-1|.|TRBV11-2
CASSLGRFEQFF
TGTGCCAGCAGCTTAGGGAGGTTTGAGCAGTTCTTC